The 7 T cell receptor beta chains below come from one sample, sequenced in a study of blood T cell repertoires in COVID-19. The method was immunoSEQ multiplex PCR; TCRdb's version includes in-frame clones alone and lacks a portion of them. In the table there are 250,000 to 300,000 clones, 80% to 90% of which are singletons. Sequencing used PBMCs or T cells enriched from blood (not recorded which). These receptors were collected from a woman in her forties or fifties who had been exposed to COVID-19.

The V call is TRBV3-1 (or the pseudogene TRBV3-2), the J call TRBJ2-7; D perhaps matches TRBD2 (5 bases). The CDR3 length is 15 residues. V lost 4 bases and J 9 bases, leaving 22 bases between the germline ends. Germline values: CDR1 LGHDT, CDR2 YNNKEL (reference sequence). This chain's CDR3 is CASSLKRASATGQYF. In DNA, the CDR3 is TGTGCCAGCAGCCTCAAGAGGGCATCAGCGACCGGGCAGTACTTC.

The chain has TRBV4-2 and TRBJ2-2; D not certain. This CDR3 has 14 amino acids. The V gene's germline CDR1 is LGHNA and CDR2 YNFKEQ. V was cut by 0 bases and J by 3 bases, with 5 bases left in between. CDR3 amino acids: CASSQDSYTGELFF. CDR3 DNA: TGTGCCAGCAGCCAAGACAGTTACACCGGGGAGCTGTTTTTT.

The chain combines TRBV5-8 with TRBJ2-5; TRBD2 matches 7 bases. This CDR3 region has 15 residues. Germline trimming cut 1 base from V and 1 base from J; bases unmatched to any gene: 4. The germline CDR1 and CDR2 sequences are SGHTS and YDEGEE. The CDR3 coding sequence is TGTGCCAGCAGCTTGCTCGGGGGGTCCCAAGAGACCCAGTACTTC. Protein: CASSLLGGSQETQYF.

This clone has just one count. This rearrangement joins TRBV2 to TRBJ1-5; D might be TRBD1 (6 bases). V was trimmed by 4 bases and J by 0 bases, leaving 13 bases between them. The length of the CDR3 is 16 residues. In germline, CDR1 is SNHLY, CDR2 FYNNEI. The CDR3 DNA follows: TGTGCCAGCAGTGGACAGGTTCCATATAGCAATCAGCCCCAGCATTTT. Its protein is CASSGQVPYSNQPQHF.

The chain uses TRBV9 and TRBJ1-5; a possible D gene is TRBD1 (5 bases). V shed 0 bases and J shed 2 bases, with 6 bases lying between them. The CDR3 extends over 14 amino acids. The V gene's germline CDR1 is SGDLS and CDR2 YYNGEE. CDR3: CASSVEGGNQPQHF. DNA of the CDR3: TGTGCCAGCAGCGTAGAAGGGGGCAATCAGCCCCAGCATTTT. Full variable domain (outside the CDR3, taken from reference TRBV9 and TRBJ1-5): DSGVTQTPKHLITATGQRVTLRCSPRSGDLSVYWYQQSLDQGLQFLIQYYNGEERAKGNILERFSAQQFPDLHSELNLSSLELGDSALYFCASSVEGGNQPQHFGDGTRLSIL.

The chain combines TRBV11-1 with TRBJ2-1, with 11 bases that match TRBD2. CDR1 is SGHAT, CDR2 FQDESV, per germline (reference sequence). J was trimmed by 6 bases and V by 0 bases; bases with no gene match: 10. CDR3 length: 18 amino acids. The CDR3 DNA follows: TGTGCCAGCAGCTTAGCGTGGGTCGCTAGCGGGGGGTTCAATGAGCAGTTCTTC. Amino acids: CASSLAWVASGGFNEQFF.

This clone was observed once. The V gene is TRBV28, the J gene TRBJ1-1; a weak D match, TRBD1 (6 bases). CDR3 length: 16 residues. Germline V lookup: CDR1 MDHEN, CDR2 SYDVKM. The V gene lost 6 bases and the J gene lost 0 bases, with 17 bases spanning the gap. CDR3 protein: CASSQPRTAMNTEAFF. In nucleotides, the CDR3 is TGTGCCAGCAGCCAACCCCGGACAGCCATGAACACTGAAGCTTTCTTT.